One and the same sample provided the 15 T cell receptor beta chains below, sequenced in a study of cytomegalovirus exposure and HLA in healthy donors. In the PCR, 60 Vbeta and 13 Jbeta primers were used. Clones were sequenced by immunoSEQ multiplex PCR, and TCRdb holds only the in-frame ones, with some missing. The sample records 150,000 to 200,000 clones, more than 70% being singletons. The sequencing input was PBMCs. These receptors originate from a woman in her 40s in good health and CMV-seropositive.

The rearrangement links TRBV6-5 to TRBJ1-3; D ambiguous. Germline-derived CDR1 and CDR2 are MNHEY and SVGAGI. The CDR3 loop spans 13 amino acids. Between the trimmed V and J ends, which lost 5 bases and 7 bases, there was a span of 12 bases. The CDR3 here is CASSNPGRNTIYF. The DNA for the CDR3 is TGTGCCAGCAGTAACCCGGGGAGGAACACCATATATTTT.

The J gene is TRBJ1-2, the V gene TRBV19; D is perhaps TRBD1 (5 bases). The CDR3 runs 13 residues. Germline V gene data show CDR1 as LNHDA and CDR2 as SQIVND (reference sequence). Trimming stripped 8 bases from V and 2 bases from J, with 12 bases between. CDR3 sequence reads: CASSKRQNYGYTF. The CDR3 DNA sequence: TGTGCCAGTTCCAAACGACAGAACTATGGCTACACCTTC.

A single count supports this clone. The V call is TRBV5-1, the J call TRBJ2-7, with TRBD1 matching over 7 bases. This CDR3 is built from 15 residues. Per germline, CDR1 SGHRS and CDR2 YFSETQ. V trimming: 0 bases; J trimming: 0 bases; junction bases outside the gene matches: 3. CDR3 region: CASSLDSGGSYEQYF. The CDR3 DNA reads as TGCGCCAGCAGCTTGGATTCAGGGGGCTCCTACGAGCAGTACTTC.

The rearrangement joins TRBV28 to TRBJ1-2; D is undetermined. CDR3 length equals 14 residues. The V end lost 1 base, the J end lost 7 bases, and 13 bases lay between the germline ends. Germline V CDR1 and CDR2: MDHEN, SYDVKM. CDR3: CASSLFPREGGYTF. Written as DNA, the CDR3 is TGTGCCAGCAGTTTATTCCCCCGTGAGGGTGGCTACACCTTC.

The chain combines TRBV4-2 with TRBJ1-3; D is uncertain. The CDR3 extends over 17 amino acids. V dropped 1 base and J dropped 1 base, with 14 bases sitting between them. CDR1 LGHNA and CDR2 YNFKEQ come from the germline V gene. The CDR3 loop is CASSQVGSLRSGNTIYF. In DNA, the CDR3 is TGTGCCAGCAGCCAAGTCGGCAGTTTGAGGTCTGGAAACACCATATATTTT.

The chain links TRBV5-1 to TRBJ2-7; the match to TRBD2 covers 13 bases. Germline assignment: CDR1 SGHRS and CDR2 YFSETQ. This CDR3 has 16 residues. V shed 1 base and J 5 bases; nucleotides not matched to a gene: 6. The CDR3, as DNA: TGCGCCAGCAGCTTGTCCGGGACTAGCGGGATTAACGAGCAGTACTTC. Protein: CASSLSGTSGINEQYF.

The chain carries TRBV15 and TRBJ2-3, with 7 bases that match TRBD1. Looked up from germline, CDR1 is LNHNV and CDR2 is YYDKDF (reference sequence). CDR3 length: 14 residues. J lost 5 bases, V lost 0 bases, and 2 bases had no gene match. The CDR3 spells CATSRERGLDTQYF. Written as DNA, the CDR3 is TGTGCCACCAGCAGAGAAAGGGGGCTAGATACGCAGTATTTT. The full variable domain, rest sourced from reference TRBV15 and TRBJ2-3, is DAMVIQNPRYQVTQFGKPVTLSCSQTLNHNVMYWYQQKSSQAPKLLFHYYDKDFNNEADTPDNFQSRRPNTSFCFLDIRSPGLGDTAMYLCATSRERGLDTQYFGPGTRLTVL.

The chain links TRBV7-9 to TRBJ2-4; 10 bases are shared with TRBD2. The germline gives CDR1 SEHNR, CDR2 FQNEAQ (reference sequence). This CDR3 has 15 amino acids. V lost 6 bases to trimming and J lost 8 bases; unmatched junction nucleotides: 10. The CDR3 DNA follows: TGTGCCAGCAGAGAGGCAGGGCTAGCGGGAGACATTCAGTACTTC. Residues: CASREAGLAGDIQYF.

The V gene is TRBV19, the J gene TRBJ1-5; 7 bases match TRBD1. This CDR3 is built from 14 residues. With V trimmed by 7 bases and J by 6 bases, 9 bases remained unmatched. Per the germline V gene, CDR1 is LNHDA and CDR2 is SQIVND (reference sequence). Here the CDR3 DNA reads TGTGCCAGTACTCTAGACAGGGAAGGTCAGCCCCAGCATTTT. Encoded protein: CASTLDREGQPQHF.

This chain connects TRBV7-9 to TRBJ2-7; no firm D call. The CDR3 is 12 amino acids. Germline CDR1 and CDR2: SEHNR and FQNEAQ (reference sequence). Trimming stripped 2 bases from V and 3 bases from J, with 5 bases between. CDR3 region: CASSLNSYEQYF. CDR3 bases: TGTGCCAGCAGCTTAAACAGCTACGAGCAGTACTTC.

On this clone itself: The conserved closing phenylalanine or tryptophan is absent in this CDR3, likely reflecting a read error. The chain couples TRBV30 to TRBJ1-2; the D is unclear. Germline V gene data show CDR1 as GTSNPN and CDR2 as SVGIG (reference sequence). Trimming shortened V by 7 bases and J by 1 base, and 13 bases separated the two germline ends. This CDR3 has 13 amino acids. CDR3 nucleotides: TGTGCCTTCTCGGCAGCCGATAACTATGGCTACACCCTC. This gives the protein CAFSAADNYGYTL.

The chain is built from TRBV29-1 and TRBJ1-1; 7 bases align to TRBD1. V dropped 4 bases and J dropped 1; count of bases not matched to a gene: 0. The germline V gene encodes CDR1 SQVTM and CDR2 ANQGSEA. The CDR3 length is 12 residues. CDR3 sequence: CSVGQGNTEAFF. The DNA of the CDR3 is TGCAGCGTTGGACAGGGGAACACTGAAGCTTTCTTT.

The rearrangement links TRBV6-4 to TRBJ2-1; TRBD2 agrees at 7 bases. This CDR3 is 15 amino acids long. Germline V gene data show CDR1 as MRHNA and CDR2 as SNTAGT. With V trimmed by 5 bases and J by 7 bases, 11 bases remained unmatched. CDR3: CASSLRGGLGNEQFF. Written as DNA, the CDR3 is TGTGCCAGCAGTCTGAGGGGAGGGCTGGGAAATGAGCAGTTCTTC.

The chain uses TRBV5-1 and TRBJ2-1, with 8 bases aligning to TRBD1. The V and J ends lost 2 bases and 3 bases, in that order; junction bases with no gene match: 4. The length of the CDR3 is 15 residues. In germline, CDR1 is SGHRS, CDR2 YFSETQ. The CDR3 region has the DNA TGCGCCAGCAGCTTAGGGGGACAGGACTACAATGAGCAGTTCTTC. Protein product: CASSLGGQDYNEQFF.

This clone was recorded only once. The CDR3 is CASSNPDWVPYEQYF. In DNA form, the CDR3 reads TGTGCCAGCAGCAACCCGGACTGGGTCCCCTACGAGCAGTACTTC. This rearrangement joins TRBV21-1 to TRBJ2-7; the D call of TRBD2 is as the table states it, not checked on the DNA. TRBV21-1 is marked as a pseudogene. This CDR3 spans 15 amino acids.